The following is a T cell receptor beta chain sequence with its context. Its antigen is as yet unknown. The data stem from a study of cytomegalovirus exposure and HLA in healthy donors. Across the study: Of the donors genotyped, approximately 410 in all, over 80% fell in the Caucasian-associated ancestry cluster.

Study conclusions and caveats: Later on, a genetic analysis was performed. It linked a missense variant in DCLRE1C with V- and J-gene trimming of TCR beta. Most sequenced TCRs were rare (though some public TCRs occurred in many donors).

The CDR3 is 15 residues long. Per germline, CDR1 MGHDK and CDR2 SYGVNS. V was cut by 1 base and J by 6 bases, with 15 bases left in between. The PCR ran on 60 Vbeta and 13 Jbeta primers. Assay: immunoSEQ multiplex PCR; the TCRdb copy retains only in-frame clones and omits some. The sample lists about 63,000 clones, 80% to 90% occurring once. Healthy bone marrow donors supplied every sample. The rearrangement joins TRBV25-1 to TRBJ1-2, with a tentative D call TRBD1 (5 bases). Source material: PBMCs. The sequence derives from a young woman in good health and CMV-seropositive. Here the CDR3 reads CASSELGGDFDGYTF. The CDR3 bases are TGTGCCAGCAGTGAATTAGGAGGGGATTTCGATGGCTACACCTTC.